The text below deals with one TCR beta chain. Its antigen has not been determined. No quality values exist for individual bases; no much larger clone is one base distant. The same CDR3 also results from other DNA sequences found in this sample. The CDR3 has 18 amino acids, counting the end cysteine and phenylalanine. Only the CDR3 part of the read is kept: 54 bases, read in frame from the first base. The germline V end is reduced by 1 base and the J end by 3 bases; junction bases left unmatched: 8. The germline V gene (reference sequence) provides CDR1 LNHNV and CDR2 YYDKDF. The sample is drawn from a study of cytomegalovirus exposure and HLA in healthy donors (dated by TCRdb to about 2017). Context from the whole study: In an earlier analysis of around 540 of the donors, 276 Gb of sequence data and just under 120 million unique TCR beta sequences from about 190 million T cells were reported. About 280 gigabases of sequencing data and around 85 million unique TCR sequences made up an early release that covered fewer than 650 HLA-typed donors. Among the roughly 390 genotyped donors, approximately 82% belonged to the genetic ancestry cluster associated with self-reported Caucasian donors. The study was designed to test whether signatures of past pathogen exposure could be identified by cataloging public T cell receptors. The study used immunosequencing to profile the T cell repertoires of 666 subjects and linked those repertoires to cytomegalovirus serostatus. In addition to the first cohort of around 670 subjects, a separate validation cohort of 130 or so different subjects was used. High-throughput TCR immunosequencing, statistical association of individual TCRs with disease status, and machine learning were combined to predict cytomegalovirus infection status. In a later analysis, previously published TCR beta repertoires from hundreds of donors were re-analyzed and high-resolution HLA genotyping was added so that TCR occurrence patterns could be studied. In the later analysis, no new phenotypic data were used to find candidate immune exposures; instead, reliance was placed on TCR beta sequences and their occurrence across donors. In an earlier analysis of over 550 of the donors, high-throughput TCR beta sequencing was used to judge whether each TCR beta V gene segment behaved as functional or pseudogenic. Donor age, sex, ethnicity and CMV serostatus were collected together with the repertoire data. In a later genetic analysis, genome-wide SNP genotypes for 398 of the 666 donors were used, and that subset was treated as a discovery cohort. Every discovery cohort repertoire had been produced on one sequencing platform. HLA typing included class I and class II loci at four-digit resolution. The number of donors typed differed by locus, with roughly 629-640 for A, B, C, DRB1 and DQB1, around 500 for DQA1, nearly 610 for DPA1, and around 430 for DPB1. Roughly five DR-DQ haplotypes were handled as single units for association and clustering, since linkage in the cohort was strong. On average, about 200,000 unique TCR beta nucleotide sequences were sequenced per donor among several hundred genotyped donors of the cohort, with roughly 18% of those sequences being non-productive. The research as a whole found: In a later genetic analysis, a missense DCLRE1C variant was associated with V-gene and J-gene trimming of TCR beta chains, and the association was replicated in an independent cohort. The presence/absence analyses assumed that sequencing depth was roughly uniform across donors, and that assumption may not be true. Because the 87-base-pair reads could not distinguish some IMGT-functional V segments, including TRBV6-2 and TRBV6-3, those segments were excluded. The study gave a list of 150 to 200 TCR beta chains associated with cytomegalovirus. Compared with the approximately 720-donor mean, donors in an Asian-associated ancestry cluster had fewer N-insertions in productive TCRs, according to a later genetic analysis. Because HLA typing was unavailable for some donors at each locus, only the typed subset was used in association tests. Linkage disequilibrium might explain the correlated functional status among segregating V segments, but an unknown experimental factor could not be excluded. In vitro tests confirmed that three of the cytomegalovirus-associated TCR beta chains recognize cytomegalovirus antigens. Broadly in line with IMGT annotations, most TCR beta V segments showed up in productive rearrangements about 90% or about 30% of the time in an earlier analysis of roughly 590 of the donors. Because counts were too low, more than 15 rarely observed V segments, including chromosome 9 orphons, were left out of the earlier analysis of a few hundred of the donors. A cluster of highly shared sequence variants was judged likely to be a technical artifact of the sequencing pipeline. A later analysis found that most CMV-associated TCR beta chains appeared HLA-restricted, with HLA associations seemingly driven largely by CMV exposure. According to the authors, the approach could potentially be generalized to other disease states and immunological phenotypes. In a later analysis, some 17,000 TCR beta sequences were associated with specific HLA alleles at a false discovery rate of 0.05. CMV serostatus was the only immune exposure information available for the cohort. Only TCR beta chains were sequenced in this cohort, and the absence of alpha or paired-chain data limited detectable features. A further reported finding was that TCR beta sequences accurately predicted the HLA-A and HLA-B alleles for most subjects in the first cohort. In a later analysis, several top co-occurrence clusters were reported to appear linked to parvovirus B19, influenza, CMV and Epstein-Barr virus. The classifier was reported to diagnose cytomegalovirus status with high specificity and sensitivity in both the original and validation cohorts. In a later analysis, TCR association rates were found to vary across HLA loci, with the most associated TCRs seen for DRB1 alleles and the fewest for HLA-C alleles. Assigning TCR associations to individual alleles was difficult when HLA alleles, especially DR and DQ, strongly co-occurred. Most TCR sequences were observed very rarely across donors, whereas some public TCRs were present in many individuals. In a later analysis, HLA-associated TCR beta chains were found to be more clonally expanded and to have lower generation probabilities than equally common non-associated chains.

Libraries came from the immunoSEQ multiplex PCR assay. The multiplex PCR relied on a mix of 60 forward primers for TCR Vbeta segments and 13 reverse primers for TCR Jbeta segments. A multiplex PCR assay on genomic DNA amplified the CDR3 region of rearranged TCR beta genes. Amplified TCR beta libraries were sequenced as 87-base-pair reads on the Illumina HiSeq System. The paper's processing steps were these. In a later analysis, some 80 million unique TCR beta chains were counted across the approximately 640 repertoires, and around 10 million of these chains were shared by at least two donors. To remove PCR and sequencing errors, raw reads were error-corrected and collapsed into unique sequences using a nearest-neighbor algorithm that merged closely related sequences. To assign V, D and J gene segments, CDR3 sequences were aligned to IMGT reference sequences. For a sequence to be retained, a match of at least six nucleotides to both a V gene segment and a J gene segment was required. A rearrangement counted as productive if the CDR3 had no stop codons and remained in frame with V and J, and every other rearrangement counted as non-productive. CDR3 was defined according to IMGT convention as the region running from the second conserved V-encoded cysteine to the conserved J-encoded phenylalanine. The earlier analysis of some 540 of the donors excluded any sequence lacking an unambiguous match to a single V gene segment. In an earlier analysis of a few hundred of the donors, V segments were called functional above 56.7% productive rearrangements and were called segregating when the between-donor standard deviation exceeded 5%. A statistical classification framework was built to diagnose cytomegalovirus status from the catalog of TCR beta chain sequences. V and J gene assignment, in a later analysis, came from comparing TCR nucleotide sequences with IMGT/GENE-DB human TR gene sequences. In a later analysis, CDR3 sequences and most-parsimonious VDJ recombination scenarios were assigned using the TCRdist pipeline. In a later analysis, each TCR beta chain was defined by its CDR3 amino acid sequence together with its V-gene family, and reads lacking a unique V-gene family were excluded. As a way to deal with suspected cross-contamination and a sequencing artifact, a later analysis dropped 592 nucleotide sequences that were highly shared and had low generation probability. A later analysis calculated a clonal expansion index for each public chain from normalized within-repertoire ranks of inferred template counts. Generation probabilities in a later analysis came from a VDJ recombination model fitted to out-of-frame rearrangements, and those results were checked against IGoR. In a later analysis, TCR-TCR, TCR-HLA and TCR-CMV co-occurrence was scored with hypergeometric tests, and a repertoire-size bias correction was applied to TCR pairs. In a later analysis, false discovery rates were estimated by permuting HLA or CMV assignments 20 times. In a later analysis, co-occurring TCRs were grouped using DBSCAN, and TCRdist sequence similarity was added for clustering within HLA-allele-positive subsets. Repertoires with fewer than 30,000 or more than 120,000 public chains were left out of co-occurrence clustering, as were about 5 repertoires with anomalous nucleotide sharing. TCRdb obtained this table from immuneACCESS and retained in-frame rearrangements with V and J assigned. These tables miss some clones; where compared with another copy, unresolved V genes account for less than half of the shortfall, and the remainder is unexplained. V and J calls and clone size are as listed in that table; D and trimming were resolved from the DNA. The sample data list around 100,000 clones, and 74% of these were observed just once. Jointly, the top ten make up around 4.9% of the sample.

In total, 600 or so healthy bone marrow donors made up the cohort. At the time of sampling, all cohort members were nominally healthy, though unrecorded immune exposures were likely present. The donor tested CMV seropositive, placing the donor among the 250 to 350 seropositive members of the cohort. Each donor provided a peripheral blood sample, and peripheral blood mononuclear cells were used for TCR beta sequencing. The Qiagen DNeasy Blood Extraction Kit was used to extract genomic DNA from the blood cell samples. The sequencing input was PBMCs. The chain joins TRBV15 to TRBJ1-4, with 10 middle bases fitting TRBD1. This clonotype was sampled from a young man in good health and CMV-seropositive. Read as DNA, the sequence is TGTGCCACCAGCAGAGGGACAGGGGGAAGTCTAGCTAATGAAAAACTGTTTTTT. Translated, this gives CATSRGTGGSLANEKLFF.